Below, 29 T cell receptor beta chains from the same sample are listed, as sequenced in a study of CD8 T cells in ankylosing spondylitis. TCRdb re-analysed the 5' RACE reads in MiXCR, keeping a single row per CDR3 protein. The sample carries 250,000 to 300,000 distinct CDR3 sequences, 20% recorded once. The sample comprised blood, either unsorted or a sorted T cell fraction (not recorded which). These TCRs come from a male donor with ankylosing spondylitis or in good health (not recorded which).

For the CDR3, the DNA is TGTGCCAGCAAGTTATCGAACACCGGGGAGCTGTTTTTT. Protein sequence: CASKLSNTGELFF. The chain carries TRBV2 and TRBJ2-2, with D unresolved. The CDR3 extends over 13 amino acids. The ends were cut back, 7 bases at V and 0 bases at J, with 6 bases in the middle. CDR1 and CDR2 (germline): SNHLY, FYNNEI.

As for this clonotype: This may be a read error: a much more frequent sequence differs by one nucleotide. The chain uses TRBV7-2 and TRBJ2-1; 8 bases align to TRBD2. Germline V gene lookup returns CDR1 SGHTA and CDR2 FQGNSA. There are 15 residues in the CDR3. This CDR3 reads CAGSRTSGPNNEQFF. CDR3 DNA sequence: TGTGCCGGCAGCCGAACTAGCGGCCCTAACAATGAGCAGTTCTTC.

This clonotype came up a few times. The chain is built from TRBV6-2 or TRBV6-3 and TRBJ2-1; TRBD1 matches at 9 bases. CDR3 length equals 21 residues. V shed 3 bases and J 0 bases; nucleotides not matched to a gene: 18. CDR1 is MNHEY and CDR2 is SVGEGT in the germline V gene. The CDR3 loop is CASSYDLHSPQGASSYNEQFF. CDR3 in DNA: TGTGCCAGCAGTTATGATCTCCACTCTCCACAGGGGGCAAGCTCCTACAATGAGCAGTTCTTC.

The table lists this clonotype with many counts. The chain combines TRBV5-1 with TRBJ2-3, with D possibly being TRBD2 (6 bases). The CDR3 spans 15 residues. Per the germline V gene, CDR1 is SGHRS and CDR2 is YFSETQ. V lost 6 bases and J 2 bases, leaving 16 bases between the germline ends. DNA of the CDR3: TGCGCCAGCAACCCCGGGCTAGCGTTCACAGATACGCAGTATTTT. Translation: CASNPGLAFTDTQYF.

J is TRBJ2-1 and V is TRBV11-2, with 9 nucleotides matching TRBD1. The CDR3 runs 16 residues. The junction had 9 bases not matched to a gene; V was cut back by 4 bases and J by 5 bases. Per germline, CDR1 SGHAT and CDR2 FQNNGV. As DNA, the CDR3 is TGTGCCAGCAGCTCCCCTTACAGGGGGCTCAACAATGAGCAGTTCTTC. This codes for CASSSPYRGLNNEQFF. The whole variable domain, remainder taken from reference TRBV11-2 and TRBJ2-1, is EAGVAQSPRYKIIEKRQSVAFWCNPISGHATLYWYQQILGQGPKLLIQFQNNGVVDDSQLPKDRFSAERLKGVDSTLKIQPAKLEDSAVYLCASSSPYRGLNNEQFFGPGTRLTVL.

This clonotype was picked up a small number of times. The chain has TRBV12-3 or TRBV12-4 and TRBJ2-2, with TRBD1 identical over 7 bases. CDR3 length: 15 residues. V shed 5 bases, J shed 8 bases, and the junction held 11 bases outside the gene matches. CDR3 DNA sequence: TGTGCCAGCAGTCCAACAGGGGCACCACTGGGGGAGCTGTTTTTT. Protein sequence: CASSPTGAPLGELFF.

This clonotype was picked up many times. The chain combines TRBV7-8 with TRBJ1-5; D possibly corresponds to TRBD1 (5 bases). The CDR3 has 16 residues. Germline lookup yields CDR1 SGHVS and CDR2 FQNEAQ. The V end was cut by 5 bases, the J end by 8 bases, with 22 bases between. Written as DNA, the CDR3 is TGTGCCAGCAGCGCCGATCGGGGGGTTTCTGGGAAGCCCCAGCATTTT. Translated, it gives CASSADRGVSGKPQHF. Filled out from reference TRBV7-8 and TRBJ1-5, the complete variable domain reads GAGVSQSPRYKVAKRGQDVALRCDPISGHVSLFWYQQALGQGPEFLTYFQNEAQLDKSGLPSDRFFAERPEGSVSTLKIQRTQQEDSAVYLCASSADRGVSGKPQHFGDGTRLSIL.

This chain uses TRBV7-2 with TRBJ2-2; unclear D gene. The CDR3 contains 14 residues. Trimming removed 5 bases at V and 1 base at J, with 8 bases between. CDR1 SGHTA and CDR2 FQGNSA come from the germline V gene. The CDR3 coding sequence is TGTGCCAGCAGCCCGATAAGGAACACCGGGGAGCTGTTTTTT. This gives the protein CASSPIRNTGELFF.

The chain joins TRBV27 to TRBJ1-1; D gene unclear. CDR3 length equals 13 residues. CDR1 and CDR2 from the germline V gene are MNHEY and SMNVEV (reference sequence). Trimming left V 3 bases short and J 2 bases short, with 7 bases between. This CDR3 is CASSFRLNTEAFF. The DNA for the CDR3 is TGTGCCAGCAGTTTTCGGTTAAACACTGAAGCTTTCTTT.

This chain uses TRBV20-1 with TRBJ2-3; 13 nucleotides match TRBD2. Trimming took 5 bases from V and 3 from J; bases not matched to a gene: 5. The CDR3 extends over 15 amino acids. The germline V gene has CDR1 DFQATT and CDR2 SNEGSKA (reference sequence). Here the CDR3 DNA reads TGCAGTGCTGAAGGACTAGCGGGAGTTACAGATACGCAGTATTTT. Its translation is CSAEGLAGVTDTQYF.

The CDR3 region is CTTLQGSTDTQYF. In DNA, the CDR3 is TGTACCACTTTGCAGGGGAGCACAGATACGCAGTATTTT. The chain employs TRBV7-2 and TRBJ2-3, with D tentatively TRBD1 (6 bases). The germline CDR1 and CDR2 sequences are SGHTA and FQGNSA. Trimming stripped 10 bases from V and 0 bases from J, with 11 bases between. The CDR3 is 13 residues long.

The CDR3 DNA is TGCGCCAGCAGCCAAGTAGAGGCCGTCATCACCGGGGAGCTGTTTTTT. Translated, it gives CASSQVEAVITGELFF. The gene calls are TRBV4-1 and TRBJ2-2; the D is unclear. CDR3 length: 16 amino acids. Germline CDR1 reads MGHRA; CDR2 reads YSYEKL. V was clipped by 1 base and J by 4 bases, with 13 bases between them.

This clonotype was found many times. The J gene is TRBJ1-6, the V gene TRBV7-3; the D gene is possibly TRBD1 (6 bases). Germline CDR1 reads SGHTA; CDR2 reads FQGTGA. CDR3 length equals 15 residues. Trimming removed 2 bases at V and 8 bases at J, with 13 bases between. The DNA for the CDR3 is TGTGCCAGCAGCTTAGCTAGGGGGGGGGATTCACCCCTCCACTTT. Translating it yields CASSLARGGDSPLHF.

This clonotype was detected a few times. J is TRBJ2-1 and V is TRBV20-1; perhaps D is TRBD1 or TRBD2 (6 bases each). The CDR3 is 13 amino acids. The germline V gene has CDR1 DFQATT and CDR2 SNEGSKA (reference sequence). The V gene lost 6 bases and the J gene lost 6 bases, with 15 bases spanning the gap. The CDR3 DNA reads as TGCAGTGCCGCCTCCGGGGGCGGCAATGAGCAGTTCTTC. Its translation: CSAASGGGNEQFF.

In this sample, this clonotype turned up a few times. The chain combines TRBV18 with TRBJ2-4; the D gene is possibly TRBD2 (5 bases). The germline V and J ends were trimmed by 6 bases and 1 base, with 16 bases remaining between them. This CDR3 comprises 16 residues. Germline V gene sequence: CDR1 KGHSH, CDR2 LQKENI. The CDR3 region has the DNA TGTGCCAGCTCCCCAAGAGGGCAGGCGGCCAAAAACATTCAGTACTTC. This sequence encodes CASSPRGQAAKNIQYF. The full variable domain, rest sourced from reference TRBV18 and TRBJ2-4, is NAGVMQNPRHLVRRRGQEARLRCSPMKGHSHVYWYRQLPEEGLKFMVYLQKENIIDESGMPKERFSAEFPKEGPSILRIQQVVRGDSAAYFCASSPRGQAAKNIQYFGAGTRLSVL.

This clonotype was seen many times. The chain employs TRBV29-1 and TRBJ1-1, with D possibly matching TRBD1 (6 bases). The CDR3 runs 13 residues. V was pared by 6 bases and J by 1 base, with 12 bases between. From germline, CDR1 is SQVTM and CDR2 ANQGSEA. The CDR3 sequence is CSVSGTQNTEAFF. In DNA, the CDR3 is TGCAGCGTCTCCGGGACACAGAACACTGAAGCTTTCTTT.

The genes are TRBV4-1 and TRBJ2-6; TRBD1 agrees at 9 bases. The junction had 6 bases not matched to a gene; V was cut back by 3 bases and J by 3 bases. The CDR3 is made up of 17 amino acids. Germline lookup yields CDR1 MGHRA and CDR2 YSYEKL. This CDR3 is CASSHTGTGYGANVLTF. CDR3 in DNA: TGCGCCAGCAGCCATACCGGGACAGGGTATGGGGCCAACGTCCTGACTTTC.

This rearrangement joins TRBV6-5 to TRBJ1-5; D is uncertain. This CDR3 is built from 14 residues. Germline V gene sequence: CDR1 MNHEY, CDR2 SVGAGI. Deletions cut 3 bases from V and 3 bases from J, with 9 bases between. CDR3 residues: CASSYLGSNQPQHF. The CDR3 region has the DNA TGTGCCAGCAGTTATTTAGGTTCCAATCAGCCCCAGCATTTT.

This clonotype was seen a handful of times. DNA of the CDR3: TGCGCCAGCAAAATCTCACAGGGGGCTAGAGAGCAGTACGTC. Protein sequence: CASKISQGAREQYV. The chain uses TRBV5-1 and TRBJ2-7, with TRBD1 identical over 9 bases. From germline, CDR1 is SGHRS and CDR2 YFSETQ. The CDR3 covers 14 residues. Trimming removed 6 bases from V and 7 bases from J; junction bases left unmatched: 11.

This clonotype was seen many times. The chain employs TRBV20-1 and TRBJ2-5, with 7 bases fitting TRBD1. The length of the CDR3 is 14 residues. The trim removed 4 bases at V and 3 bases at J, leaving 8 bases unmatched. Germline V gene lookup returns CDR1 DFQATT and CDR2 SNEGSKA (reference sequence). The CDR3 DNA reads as TGCAGTGCTATGGGACAGTTCTGGGAAGAGACCCAGTACTTC. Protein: CSAMGQFWEETQYF.

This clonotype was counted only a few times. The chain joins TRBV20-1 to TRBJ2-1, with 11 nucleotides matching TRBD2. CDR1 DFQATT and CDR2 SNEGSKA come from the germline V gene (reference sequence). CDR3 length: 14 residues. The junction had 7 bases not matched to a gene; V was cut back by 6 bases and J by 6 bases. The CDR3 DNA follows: TGCAGTGCCATAGCGGGAGGGGGTTCCAATGAGCAGTTCTTC. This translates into CSAIAGGGSNEQFF.

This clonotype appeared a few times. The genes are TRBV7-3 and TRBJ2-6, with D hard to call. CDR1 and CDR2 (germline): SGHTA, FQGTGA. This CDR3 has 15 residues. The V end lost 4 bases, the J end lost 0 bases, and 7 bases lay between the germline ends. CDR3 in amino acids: CASSSLPSGANVLTF. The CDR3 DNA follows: TGTGCCAGCAGCTCACTGCCCTCTGGGGCCAACGTCCTGACTTTC.

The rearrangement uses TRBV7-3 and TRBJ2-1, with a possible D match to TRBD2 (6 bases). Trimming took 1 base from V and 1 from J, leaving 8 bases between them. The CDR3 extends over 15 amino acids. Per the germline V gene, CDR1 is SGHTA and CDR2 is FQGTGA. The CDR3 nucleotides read TGTGCCAGCAGCTTAATGGCGGGGTCCTACAATGAGCAGTTCTTC. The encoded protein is CASSLMAGSYNEQFF.

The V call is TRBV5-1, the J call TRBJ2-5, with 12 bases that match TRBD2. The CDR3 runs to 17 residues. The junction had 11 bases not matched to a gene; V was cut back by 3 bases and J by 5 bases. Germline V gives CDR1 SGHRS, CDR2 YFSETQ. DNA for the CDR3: TGCGCCAGCAGCTCGAATCTAGCGGGAGGGCCCGGGGAGACCCAGTACTTC. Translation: CASSSNLAGGPGETQYF.

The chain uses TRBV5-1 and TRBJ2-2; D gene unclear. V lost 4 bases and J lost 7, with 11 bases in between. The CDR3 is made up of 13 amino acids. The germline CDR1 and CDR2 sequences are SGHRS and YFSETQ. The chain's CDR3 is CASSATGGGELFF. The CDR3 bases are TGCGCCAGCAGCGCGACCGGCGGCGGGGAGCTGTTTTTT.

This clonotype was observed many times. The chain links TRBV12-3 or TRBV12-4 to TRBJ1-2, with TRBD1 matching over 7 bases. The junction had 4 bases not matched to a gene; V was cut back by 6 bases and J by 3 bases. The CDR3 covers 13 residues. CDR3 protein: CASSLRGDYGYTF. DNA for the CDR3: TGTGCCAGCAGCCTCAGGGGGGACTATGGCTACACCTTC.

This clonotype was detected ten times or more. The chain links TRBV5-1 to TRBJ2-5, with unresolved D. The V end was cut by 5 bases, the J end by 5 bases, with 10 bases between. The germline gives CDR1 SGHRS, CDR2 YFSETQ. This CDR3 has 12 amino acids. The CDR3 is CASREGGETQYF. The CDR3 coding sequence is TGCGCCAGCAGAGAAGGTGGGGAGACCCAGTACTTC.

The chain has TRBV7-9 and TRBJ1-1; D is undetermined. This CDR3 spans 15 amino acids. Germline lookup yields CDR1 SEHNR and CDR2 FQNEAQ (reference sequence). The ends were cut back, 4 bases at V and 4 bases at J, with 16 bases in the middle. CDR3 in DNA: TGTGCCAGCAGCTACGATCTCGGGGTGAGCACTGAAGCTTTCTTT. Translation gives CASSYDLGVSTEAFF.

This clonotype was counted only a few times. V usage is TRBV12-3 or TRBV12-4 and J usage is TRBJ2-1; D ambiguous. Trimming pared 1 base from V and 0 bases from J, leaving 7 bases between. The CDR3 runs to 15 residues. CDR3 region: CASSLGWGSYNEQFF. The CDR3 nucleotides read TGTGCCAGCAGTTTAGGGTGGGGCTCCTACAATGAGCAGTTCTTC.